Following are 27 T cell receptor beta chains from one sample sequenced in a study of blood T cell repertoires in COVID-19. Data came from immunoSEQ multiplex PCR; TCRdb stores just in-frame clones and leaves some out. Of tens of thousands of clones in the sample, 75% to 85% are singletons; the top ten hold around 6%. Material: peripheral blood. The receptors come from a woman aged 55-70 years with acute or convalescent COVID-19.

The chain recombines TRBV5-1 with TRBJ1-4; TRBD1 aligns across 9 bases. CDR1 is SGHRS and CDR2 is YFSETQ in the germline V gene. V was clipped by 0 bases and J by 6 bases; unmatched bases: 0. The CDR3 loop spans 14 amino acids. CDR3 amino acids: CASSLGDRDEKLFF. In nucleotides, the CDR3 is TGCGCCAGCAGCTTGGGGGACAGGGATGAAAAACTGTTTTTT.

The chain recombines TRBV11-2 with TRBJ2-1; TRBD2 aligns across 8 bases. The CDR3 spans 15 residues. Germline V gene sequence: CDR1 SGHAT, CDR2 FQNNGV. Unmatched junction bases numbered 5, after V lost 5 bases and J lost 2 bases. The CDR3 bases are TGTGCCAGCAGCCCCGGGACTAGGCCCTACAATGAGCAGTTCTTC. Amino acid sequence: CASSPGTRPYNEQFF.

The genes are TRBV19 and TRBJ1-5; D is possibly TRBD1 (5 bases). Germline V CDR1 and CDR2: LNHDA, SQIVND (reference sequence). Trimming took off 3 bases at V and 3 bases at J, with 12 bases between the two ends. The CDR3 sequence is 15 residues long. DNA of the CDR3: TGTGCCAGTAGTATGGGGCAGGTTTTCAATCAGCCCCAGCATTTT. Protein sequence: CASSMGQVFNQPQHF.

CDR3 residues: CASKYGQGNYGYTF. DNA of the CDR3: TGTGCCAGCAAATACGGACAGGGGAACTATGGCTACACCTTC. The chain recombines TRBV6-5 with TRBJ1-2; 9 bases agree with TRBD1. Germline values: CDR1 MNHEY, CDR2 SVGAGI. CDR3 length: 14 amino acids. V dropped 7 bases and J dropped 2; count of bases not matched to a gene: 5.

V and J are TRBV5-4 and TRBJ1-2, with 8 bases aligning to TRBD1. CDR1 and CDR2 from the germline V gene are SGHNT and YYREEE (reference sequence). CDR3 length equals 14 residues. Losses at the gene ends were 6 bases for V and 4 bases for J; bases not matched to a gene: 8. The DNA of the CDR3 is TGTGCCAGCAACATCAGGGGGCCAGTCTATGGCTACACCTTC. Translation gives CASNIRGPVYGYTF.

The rearrangement uses TRBV6-1 and TRBJ1-6, with D possibly TRBD1 on 6 matching bases. The CDR3 is 15 amino acids. From germline, CDR1 is MNHNS and CDR2 SASEGT. V was trimmed by 2 bases and J by 6 bases, leaving 11 bases between them. The CDR3 region has the DNA TGTGCCAGCAGTGAAAGGGGGGGAGTTAATTCACCCCTCCACTTT. Its protein is CASSERGGVNSPLHF.

V and J are TRBV4-3 and TRBJ2-4, with 10 bases that match TRBD2. This CDR3 region has 17 residues. V was clipped by 1 base and J by 3 bases; unmatched bases: 6. In germline, CDR1 is LGHNA, CDR2 YSLEER. The CDR3 nucleotides are TGCGCCAGCAGCCAAGTATCGAGCGGGGGGGGCAAAAACATTCAGTACTTC. This sequence encodes CASSQVSSGGGKNIQYF.

The chain combines TRBV6-1 with TRBJ1-3; D call uncertain. V was trimmed by 2 bases and J by 0 bases, leaving 8 bases between them. The germline gives CDR1 MNHNS, CDR2 SASEGT. The CDR3 is 15 residues long. CDR3 DNA sequence: TGTGCCAGCAGTGAACAAGCGGTCTCTGGAAACACCATATATTTT. Encoded protein: CASSEQAVSGNTIYF.

V is TRBV6-6 and J is TRBJ1-2, with 8 bases lining up with TRBD1. The germline V gene encodes CDR1 MNHNY and CDR2 SVGAGI (reference sequence). This CDR3 comprises 14 residues. V lost 3 bases to trimming and J lost 4 bases; unmatched junction nucleotides: 4. CDR3 amino acids: CASSYLDRVYGYTF. CDR3 DNA sequence: TGTGCCAGCAGTTATCTGGACAGGGTCTATGGCTACACCTTC.

The rearrangement joins TRBV27 to TRBJ1-4; 10 positions match TRBD1. The CDR3 sequence is 15 residues long. V shed 6 bases, J shed 9 bases, and the junction held 10 bases outside the gene matches. Germline V gene sequence: CDR1 MNHEY, CDR2 SMNVEV (reference sequence). DNA of the CDR3: TGTGCCAGCAGATCGGGACAGGGGACTAGTCAAAAACTGTTTTTT. Its translation: CASRSGQGTSQKLFF.

A single count supports this clone. The rearrangement joins TRBV7-9 to TRBJ2-7; no firm D call. Deletions cut 8 bases from V and 1 base from J, with 9 bases between. The CDR3 runs to 12 residues. Germline CDR1 reads SEHNR; CDR2 reads FQNEAQ (reference sequence). The CDR3 nucleotides are TGTGCCAGCGGCCCAGGTTCCTACGAGCAGTACTTC. It translates to CASGPGSYEQYF.

This clone was counted a few times. The chain employs TRBV19 and TRBJ1-2; D unresolved. This CDR3 comprises 13 residues. With 0 bases removed from V and 7 bases from J, the gap between germline ends came to 9 bases. Per the germline V gene, CDR1 is LNHDA and CDR2 is SQIVND (reference sequence). The CDR3 reads CASSIDVWSGYTF. The CDR3 DNA reads TGTGCCAGTAGTATAGACGTATGGAGTGGCTACACCTTC.

Only one count was recorded for this clone. The chain employs TRBV7-6 and TRBJ1-4; TRBD1 matches at 7 bases. Germline V lookup: CDR1 SGHVS, CDR2 FNYEAQ. There are 16 residues in the CDR3. The V gene end was trimmed by 1 base and the J gene end by 8 bases; junction bases not matched to a gene: 10. The CDR3 spells CASSLVYKGAGEKLFF. The DNA of the CDR3 is TGTGCCAGCAGCTTAGTATATAAGGGGGCTGGGGAAAAACTGTTTTTT.

The rearrangement joins TRBV15 to TRBJ1-5, with D possibly being TRBD1 (5 bases). The length of the CDR3 is 19 residues. Germline-derived CDR1 and CDR2 are LNHNV and YYDKDF (reference sequence). The V end lost 0 bases, the J end lost 4 bases, and 22 bases lay between the germline ends. The CDR3 reads CATSREKGGVGHWNQPQHF. The CDR3, as DNA: TGTGCCACCAGCAGAGAAAAGGGTGGGGTGGGGCATTGGAATCAGCCCCAGCATTTT.

This chain uses TRBV29-1 with TRBJ1-4; 7 bases align to TRBD1. This CDR3 contains 14 residues. CDR1 is SQVTM and CDR2 is ANQGSEA in the germline V gene. V lost 8 bases to trimming and J lost 13 bases; unmatched junction nucleotides: 19. CDR3 residues: CSIGGWRGQDALFF. The CDR3 DNA is TGCAGCATAGGGGGGTGGAGGGGGCAGGACGCACTGTTTTTT.

The chain links TRBV6-5 to TRBJ1-6, with 9 nucleotides matching TRBD1. CDR3 length equals 14 residues. The germline V gene encodes CDR1 MNHEY and CDR2 SVGAGI. The ends lost 2 bases at V and 10 bases at J; junction bases unmatched: 3. In DNA, the CDR3 is TGTGCCAGCAGTTACAGGGGGACAGGGTCACCCCTCCACTTT. Encoded protein: CASSYRGTGSPLHF.

This chain joins TRBV9 and TRBJ2-3, with D tentatively TRBD1 (6 bases). Germline V lookup: CDR1 SGDLS, CDR2 YYNGEE. Trimming left V 4 bases short and J 0 bases short, with 15 bases between. The CDR3 is made up of 16 amino acids. The CDR3 reads CASSPTQDSSTDTQYF. CDR3 DNA: TGTGCCAGCAGCCCGACCCAGGACAGTAGCACAGATACGCAGTATTTT.

This chain links TRBV2 with TRBJ2-3; weak D call: TRBD2 (6 bases). Trimming took off 6 bases at V and 4 bases at J, with 14 bases between the two ends. The CDR3 extends over 14 amino acids. Germline V gene data show CDR1 as SNHLY and CDR2 as FYNNEI. CDR3 in DNA: TGTGCCAGCAGCGAGGAGGCGGGGCCAGATACGCAGTATTTT. Protein: CASSEEAGPDTQYF.

This chain joins TRBV6-5 and TRBJ1-2, with TRBD1 identical over 7 bases. The germline CDR1 and CDR2 sequences are MNHEY and SVGAGI. There are 13 residues in the CDR3. The V and J ends lost 6 bases and 4 bases, in that order; junction bases with no gene match: 5. The CDR3 loop is CASSPGGSYGYTF. The DNA for the CDR3 is TGTGCCAGCAGCCCAGGGGGAAGCTATGGCTACACCTTC.

The chain couples TRBV11-1 to TRBJ2-3; 15 bases agree with TRBD2. The V segment lost 5 bases and the J segment 11 bases; nucleotides outside the gene matches: 11. Germline lookup yields CDR1 SGHAT and CDR2 FQDESV (reference sequence). This CDR3 region has 16 residues. The CDR3 DNA sequence: TGTGCCAGCAGCCCGGGACTAGCGGGGGGTGTTGGCGGGCAGTATTTT. Translation: CASSPGLAGGVGGQYF.

Only a few counts were recorded for this clone. V gene TRBV10-3 combines with J gene TRBJ1-2; TRBD1 aligns across 9 bases. The CDR3 spans 13 residues. V lost 9 bases, J lost 3 bases, and 5 bases stayed unmatched. Germline loops: CDR1 ENHRY, CDR2 SYGVKD. CDR3 in DNA: TGTGCCATTACAGGGGGCCTTGACTATGGCTACACCTTC. Encoded protein: CAITGGLDYGYTF.

The V gene is TRBV5-1, the J gene TRBJ2-5; 12 bases line up with TRBD2. The CDR3 is 16 amino acids. Germline V gives CDR1 SGHRS, CDR2 YFSETQ. V dropped 0 bases and J dropped 4; count of bases not matched to a gene: 4. CDR3 DNA: TGCGCCAGCAGCTTGGGATCTAGCGGGGGGGCAGAGACCCAGTACTTC. Encoded protein: CASSLGSSGGAETQYF.

V and J are TRBV12-3 or TRBV12-4 and TRBJ1-3; TRBD1 might be the D (5 bases). The CDR3 is 13 residues long. With 8 bases removed from V and 1 base from J, the gap between germline ends came to 9 bases. DNA for the CDR3: TGTGCCAGCGACGACAGATCTGGAAACACCATATATTTT. Translating it yields CASDDRSGNTIYF.

The chain is built from TRBV19 and TRBJ1-5; D might be TRBD1 (5 bases). Germline V gene data show CDR1 as LNHDA and CDR2 as SQIVND (reference sequence). V lost 9 bases to trimming and J lost 2 bases, with 17 bases between them. The CDR3 covers 15 residues. CDR3 bases: TGTGCCAGCCAGAGAGCAGGGATCGGCAATCAGCCCCAGCATTTT. Protein product: CASQRAGIGNQPQHF. Complete variable domain (other parts from reference TRBV19 and TRBJ1-5): DGGITQSPKYLFRKEGQNVTLSCEQNLNHDAMYWYRQDPGQGLRLIYYSQIVNDFQKGDIAEGYSVSREKKESFPLTVTSAQKNPTAFYLCASQRAGIGNQPQHFGDGTRLSIL.

There are a few counts of this clone. CDR3 bases: TGTGCCAGCAGTTACTCGATTTTAGCGGGTACTGAAGCTTTCTTT. Its protein is CASSYSILAGTEAFF. V usage is TRBV6-5 and J usage is TRBJ1-1, with no clear D. Looked up from germline, CDR1 is MNHEY and CDR2 is SVGAGI. This CDR3 has 15 amino acids. V lost 0 bases to trimming and J lost 5 bases, with 13 bases between them.

This chain uses TRBV7-9 with TRBJ1-5; D ambiguous. Per germline, CDR1 SEHNR and CDR2 FQNEAQ (reference sequence). There are 16 residues in the CDR3. V lost 5 bases, J lost 5 bases, and 19 bases lay in between. CDR3 loop: CASSLRPQAFDQPQHF. CDR3 sequence (DNA): TGTGCCAGCAGCCTCCGACCGCAGGCGTTTGATCAGCCCCAGCATTTT. Full variable domain (remainder filled in from reference TRBV7-9 and TRBJ1-5): DTGVSQNPRHKITKRGQNVTFRCDPISEHNRLYWYRQTLGQGPEFLTYFQNEAQLEKSRLLSDRFSAERPKGSFSTLEIQRTEQGDSAMYLCASSLRPQAFDQPQHFGDGTRLSIL.

The V and J genes are TRBV7-2 and TRBJ1-1; D might be TRBD1 (6 bases). Germline CDR1 is SGHTA and CDR2 is FQGNSA. V was trimmed by 0 bases and J by 8 bases, leaving 10 bases between them. The CDR3 is 13 residues long. Here the CDR3 reads CASSLAPGQEAFF. The CDR3 DNA follows: TGTGCCAGCAGCTTAGCCCCGGGACAAGAAGCTTTCTTT.